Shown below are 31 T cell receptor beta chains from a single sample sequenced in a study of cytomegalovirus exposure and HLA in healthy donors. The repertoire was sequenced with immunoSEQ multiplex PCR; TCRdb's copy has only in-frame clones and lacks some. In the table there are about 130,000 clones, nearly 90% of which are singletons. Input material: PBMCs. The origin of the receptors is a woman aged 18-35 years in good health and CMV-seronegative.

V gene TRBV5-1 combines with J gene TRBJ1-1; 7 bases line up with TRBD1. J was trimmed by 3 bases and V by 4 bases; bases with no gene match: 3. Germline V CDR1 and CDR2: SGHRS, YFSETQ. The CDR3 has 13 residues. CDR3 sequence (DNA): TGCGCCAGCAGCACGCAGGGGGACACTGAAGCTTTCTTT. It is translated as CASSTQGDTEAFF.

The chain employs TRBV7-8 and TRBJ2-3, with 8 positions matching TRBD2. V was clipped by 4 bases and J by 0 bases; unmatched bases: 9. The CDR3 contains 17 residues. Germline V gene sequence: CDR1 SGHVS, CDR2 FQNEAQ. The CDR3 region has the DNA TGTGCCAGCAGCTCCCTGGAAGCGGGGGCCAGCACAGATACGCAGTATTTT. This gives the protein CASSSLEAGASTDTQYF.

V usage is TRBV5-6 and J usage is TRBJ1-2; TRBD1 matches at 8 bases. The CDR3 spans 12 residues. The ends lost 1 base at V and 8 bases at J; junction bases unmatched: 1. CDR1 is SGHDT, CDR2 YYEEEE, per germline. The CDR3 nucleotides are TGTGCCAGCAGCTTGTCAGGGGGCGGCTACACCTTC. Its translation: CASSLSGGGYTF.

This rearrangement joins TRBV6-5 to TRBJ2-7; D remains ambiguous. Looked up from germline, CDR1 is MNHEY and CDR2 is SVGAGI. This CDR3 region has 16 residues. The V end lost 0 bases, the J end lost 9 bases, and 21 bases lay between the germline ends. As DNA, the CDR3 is TGTGCCAGCAGTTACTCAAGGTCCGAAGCCCAAGAGGCGCAGTACTTC. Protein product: CASSYSRSEAQEAQYF.

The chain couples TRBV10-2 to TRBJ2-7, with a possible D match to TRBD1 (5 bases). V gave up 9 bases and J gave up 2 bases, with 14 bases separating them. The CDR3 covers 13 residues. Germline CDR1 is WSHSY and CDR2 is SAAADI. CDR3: CASFQGGTYEQYF. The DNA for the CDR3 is TGCGCCAGTTTTCAGGGTGGAACCTACGAGCAGTACTTC.

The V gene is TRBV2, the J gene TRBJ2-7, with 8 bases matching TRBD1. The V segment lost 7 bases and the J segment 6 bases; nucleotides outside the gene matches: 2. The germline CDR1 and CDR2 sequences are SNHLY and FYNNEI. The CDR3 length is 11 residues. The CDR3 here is CASTDRGEQYF. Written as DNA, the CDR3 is TGTGCCAGCACCGACAGGGGCGAGCAGTACTTC.

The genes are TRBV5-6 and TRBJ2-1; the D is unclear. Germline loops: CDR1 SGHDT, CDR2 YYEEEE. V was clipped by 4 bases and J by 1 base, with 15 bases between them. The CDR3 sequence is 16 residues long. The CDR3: CASSSRISTSYNEQFF. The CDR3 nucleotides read TGTGCCAGCAGCAGCCGAATTTCTACTTCCTACAATGAGCAGTTCTTC.

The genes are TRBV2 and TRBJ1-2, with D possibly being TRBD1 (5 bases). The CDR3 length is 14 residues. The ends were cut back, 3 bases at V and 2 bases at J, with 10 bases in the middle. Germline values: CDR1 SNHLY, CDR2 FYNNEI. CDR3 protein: CASSEAGRNYGYTF. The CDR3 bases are TGTGCCAGCAGTGAGGCAGGGCGGAACTATGGCTACACCTTC. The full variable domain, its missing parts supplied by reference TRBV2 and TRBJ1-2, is EPEVTQTPSHQVTQMGQEVILRCVPISNHLYFYWYRQILGQKVEFLVSFYNNEISEKSEIFDDQFSVERPDGSNFTLKIRSTKLEDSAMYFCASSEAGRNYGYTFGSGTRLTVV.

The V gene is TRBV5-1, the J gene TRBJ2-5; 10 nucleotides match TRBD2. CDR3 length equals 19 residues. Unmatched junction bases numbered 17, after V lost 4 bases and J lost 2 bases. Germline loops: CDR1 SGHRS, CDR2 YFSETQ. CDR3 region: CASSTSTGTSDDLQETQYF. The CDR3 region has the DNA TGCGCCAGCAGCACATCGACCGGGACTAGCGATGACTTACAAGAGACCCAGTACTTC.

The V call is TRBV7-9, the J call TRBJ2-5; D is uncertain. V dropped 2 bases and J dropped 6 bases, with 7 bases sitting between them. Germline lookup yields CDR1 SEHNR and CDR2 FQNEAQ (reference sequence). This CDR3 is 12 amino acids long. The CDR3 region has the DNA TGTGCCAGCAGCTTATACTTGCAGACCCAGTACTTC. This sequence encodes CASSLYLQTQYF.

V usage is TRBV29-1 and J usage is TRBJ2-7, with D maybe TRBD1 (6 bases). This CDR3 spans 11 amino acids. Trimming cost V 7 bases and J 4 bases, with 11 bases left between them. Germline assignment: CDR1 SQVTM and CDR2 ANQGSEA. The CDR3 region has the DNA TGCAGCGAACCACAGGGTTACGAGCAGTACGTC. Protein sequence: CSEPQGYEQYV.

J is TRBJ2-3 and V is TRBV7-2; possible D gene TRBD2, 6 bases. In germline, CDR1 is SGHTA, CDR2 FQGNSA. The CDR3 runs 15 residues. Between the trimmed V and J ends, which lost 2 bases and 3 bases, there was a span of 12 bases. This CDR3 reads CASSLRGLVTDTQYF. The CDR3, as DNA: TGTGCCAGCAGCTTAAGGGGACTGGTTACAGATACGCAGTATTTT.

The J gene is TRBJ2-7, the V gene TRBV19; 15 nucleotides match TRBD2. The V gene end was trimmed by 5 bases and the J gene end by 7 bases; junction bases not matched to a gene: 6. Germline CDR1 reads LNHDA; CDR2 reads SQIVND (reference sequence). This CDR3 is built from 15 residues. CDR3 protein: CASSPGTSGRIEQYF. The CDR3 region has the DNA TGTGCCAGTAGTCCCGGGACTAGCGGGAGGATTGAGCAGTACTTC.

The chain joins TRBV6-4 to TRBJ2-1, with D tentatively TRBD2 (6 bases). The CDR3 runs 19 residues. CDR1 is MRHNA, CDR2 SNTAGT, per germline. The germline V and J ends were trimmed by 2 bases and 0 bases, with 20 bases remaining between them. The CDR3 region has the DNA TGTGCCAGCAGTGACATCCCGAGGAGCGGGCCCAGCTCCTACAATGAGCAGTTCTTC. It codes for CASSDIPRSGPSSYNEQFF.

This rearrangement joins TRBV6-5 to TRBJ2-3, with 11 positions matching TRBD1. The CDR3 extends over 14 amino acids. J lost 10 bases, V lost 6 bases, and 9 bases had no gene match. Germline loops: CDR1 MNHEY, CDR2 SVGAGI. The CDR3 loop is CASRTEPGQGAQYF. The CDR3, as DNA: TGTGCCAGCAGAACAGAACCGGGACAGGGGGCGCAGTATTTT.

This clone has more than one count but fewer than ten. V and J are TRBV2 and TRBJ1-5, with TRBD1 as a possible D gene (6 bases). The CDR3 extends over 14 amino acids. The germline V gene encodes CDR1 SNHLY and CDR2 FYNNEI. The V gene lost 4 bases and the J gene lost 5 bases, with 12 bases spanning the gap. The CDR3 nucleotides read TGTGCCAGCAGTGGCCAGGGGAGGGATCAGCCCCAGCATTTT. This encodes CASSGQGRDQPQHF.

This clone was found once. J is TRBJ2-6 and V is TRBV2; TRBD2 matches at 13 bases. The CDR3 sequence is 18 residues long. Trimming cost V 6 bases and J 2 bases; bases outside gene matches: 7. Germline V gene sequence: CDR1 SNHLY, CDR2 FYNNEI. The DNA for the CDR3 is TGTGCCAGCAGGAGGACTAGCGGGAGTCTAACTGGGGCCAACGTCCTGACTTTC. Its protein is CASRRTSGSLTGANVLTF.

The CDR3 region has the DNA TGTGCCAGCAGTTATACCTACGCAGGCGATGAGCAGTTCTTC. It codes for CASSYTYAGDEQFF. The J gene is TRBJ2-1, the V gene TRBV6-5; D gene ambiguous. Trimming left V 3 bases short and J 8 bases short, with 14 bases between. The CDR3 sequence is 14 residues long. Germline-derived CDR1 and CDR2 are MNHEY and SVGAGI.

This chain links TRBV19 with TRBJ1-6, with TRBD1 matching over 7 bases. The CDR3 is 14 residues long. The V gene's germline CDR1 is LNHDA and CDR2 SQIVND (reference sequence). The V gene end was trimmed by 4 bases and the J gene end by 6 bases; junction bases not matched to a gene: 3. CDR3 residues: CASSKTGSNSPLHF. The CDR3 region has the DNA TGTGCCAGTAGTAAGACAGGGAGTAATTCACCCCTCCACTTT.

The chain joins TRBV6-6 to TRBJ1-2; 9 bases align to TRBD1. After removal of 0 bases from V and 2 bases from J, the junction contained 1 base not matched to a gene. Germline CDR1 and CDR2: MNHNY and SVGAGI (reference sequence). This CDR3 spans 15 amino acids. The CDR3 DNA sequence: TGTGCCAGCAGTTACTCCGGGACAGGGAACTATGGCTACACCTTC. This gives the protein CASSYSGTGNYGYTF.

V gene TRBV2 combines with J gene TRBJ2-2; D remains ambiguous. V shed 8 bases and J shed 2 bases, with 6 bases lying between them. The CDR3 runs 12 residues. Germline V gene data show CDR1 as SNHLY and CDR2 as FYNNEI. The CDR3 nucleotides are TGTGCCAGCCAGTCCAACACCGGGGAGCTGTTTTTT. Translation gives CASQSNTGELFF. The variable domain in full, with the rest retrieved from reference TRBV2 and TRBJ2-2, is EPEVTQTPSHQVTQMGQEVILRCVPISNHLYFYWYRQILGQKVEFLVSFYNNEISEKSEIFDDQFSVERPDGSNFTLKIRSTKLEDSAMYFCASQSNTGELFFGEGSRLTVL.

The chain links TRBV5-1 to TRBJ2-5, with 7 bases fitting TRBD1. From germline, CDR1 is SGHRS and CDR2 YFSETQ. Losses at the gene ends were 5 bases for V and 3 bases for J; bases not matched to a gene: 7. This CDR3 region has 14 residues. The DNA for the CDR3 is TGCGCCAGCAGGGAGACCGACAGGGAAGAGACCCAGTACTTC. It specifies CASRETDREETQYF.

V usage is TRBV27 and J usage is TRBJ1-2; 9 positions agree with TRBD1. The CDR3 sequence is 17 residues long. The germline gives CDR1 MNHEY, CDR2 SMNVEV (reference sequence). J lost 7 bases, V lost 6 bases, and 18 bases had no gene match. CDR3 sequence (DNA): TGTGCCAGCAGATCGCCGACCAAAACAGGGGGCTGGGGTGGCTACACCTTC. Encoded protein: CASRSPTKTGGWGGYTF.

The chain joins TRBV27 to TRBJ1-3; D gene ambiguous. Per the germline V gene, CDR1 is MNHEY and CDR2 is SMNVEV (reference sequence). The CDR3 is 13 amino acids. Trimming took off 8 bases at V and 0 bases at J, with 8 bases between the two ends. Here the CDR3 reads CASRRSSGNTIYF. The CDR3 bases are TGTGCCAGCCGGAGGAGCTCTGGAAACACCATATATTTT.

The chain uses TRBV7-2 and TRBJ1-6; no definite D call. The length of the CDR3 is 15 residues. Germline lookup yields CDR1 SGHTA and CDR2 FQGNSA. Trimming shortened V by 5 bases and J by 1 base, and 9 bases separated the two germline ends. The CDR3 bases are TGTGCCAGCAGCCTGTCGTTGTCCTATAATTCACCCCTCCACTTT. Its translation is CASSLSLSYNSPLHF.

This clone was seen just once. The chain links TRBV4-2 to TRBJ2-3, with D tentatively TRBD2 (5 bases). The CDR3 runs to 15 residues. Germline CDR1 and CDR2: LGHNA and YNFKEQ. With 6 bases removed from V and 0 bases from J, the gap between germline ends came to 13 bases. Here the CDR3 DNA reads TGTGCCAGCAGACCCGCGGGCACTAGCACAGATACGCAGTATTTT. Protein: CASRPAGTSTDTQYF.

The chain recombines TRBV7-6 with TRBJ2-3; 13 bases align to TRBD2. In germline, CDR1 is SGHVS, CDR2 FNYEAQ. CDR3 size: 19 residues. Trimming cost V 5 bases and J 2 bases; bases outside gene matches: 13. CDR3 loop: CASSPWTSGSDPHTDTQYF. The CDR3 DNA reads TGTGCCAGCAGCCCCTGGACTAGCGGGAGTGATCCCCACACAGATACGCAGTATTTT.

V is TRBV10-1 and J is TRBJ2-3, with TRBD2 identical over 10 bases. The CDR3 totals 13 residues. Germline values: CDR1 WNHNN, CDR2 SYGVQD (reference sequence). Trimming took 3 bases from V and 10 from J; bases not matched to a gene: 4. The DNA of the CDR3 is TGCGCCAGCAGTGATAGTAGCGGGGGGCCGCAGTATTTT. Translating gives CASSDSSGGPQYF.

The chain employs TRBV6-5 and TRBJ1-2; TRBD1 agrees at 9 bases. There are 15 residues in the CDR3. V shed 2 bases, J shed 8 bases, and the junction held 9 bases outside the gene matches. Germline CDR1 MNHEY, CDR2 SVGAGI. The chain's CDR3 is CASSYGTGKLRGYTF. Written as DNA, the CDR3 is TGTGCCAGCAGTTACGGGACAGGGAAGTTACGCGGCTACACCTTC.

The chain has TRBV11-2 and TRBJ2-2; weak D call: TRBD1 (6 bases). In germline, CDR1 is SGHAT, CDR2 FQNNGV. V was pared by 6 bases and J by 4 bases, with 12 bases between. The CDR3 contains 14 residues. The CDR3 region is CASSPTGPTGELFF. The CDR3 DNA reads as TGTGCCAGCAGTCCCACAGGGCCCACCGGGGAGCTGTTTTTT.

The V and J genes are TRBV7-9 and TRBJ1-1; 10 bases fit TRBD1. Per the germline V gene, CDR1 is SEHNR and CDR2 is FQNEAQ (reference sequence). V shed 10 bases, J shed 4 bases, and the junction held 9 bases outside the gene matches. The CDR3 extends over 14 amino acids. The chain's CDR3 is CATHPRTGGTEAFF. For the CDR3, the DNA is TGTGCCACACATCCAAGGACAGGGGGCACTGAAGCTTTCTTT.